Included here is one TCR beta chain sequence, with context. Its antigen is still unknown. The record has no base qualities; no much larger clone is one base away. The entry originates in a study of T-cell reconstitution after alpha-beta-depleted transplantation in children (dated by TCRdb to 2016 to 2017). For context, the study as a whole: Using TCR repertoire profiling, the study quantitatively followed how T-cell immune reconstitution unfolded in children after TCRalphabeta/CD19-depleted allogeneic hematopoietic cell transplantation.

Via the germline V gene, CDR1 is SGHRS and CDR2 YFSETQ. Relative to germline, V is missing 3 bases and J is missing 2 bases, with 8 bases of the junction outside any gene match. The CDR3 numbers 15 residues from cysteine through phenylalanine. Left in the record is the CDR3 DNA by itself, 45 bases read in frame from the first base. Library preparation was by PCR. TCRdb shows the sequencer as Illumina HiSeq 2500. TCR libraries were prepared with molecular barcoding, using unique molecular identifiers to normalize TCRbeta repertoire quantification. In TCRdb, the public reads were trimmed at Q25 with fastp and aligned with MiXCR, with productive beta chains retained. Every entry covers one CDR3 protein and lists the most common genes and DNA from its rows. The sample table lists some 520,000 distinct CDR3 sequences, approximately 29% of them with a count of one. The ten most abundant clones make up approximately 2.3% of the sample.

The specimen comprised PBMCs from the stem cell graft donor, sampled from the stem cell graft. The clonotype comes from a human donor who donated a stem cell graft to a child with aplastic anemia. The sequence joins TRBV5-1 to TRBJ2-7, with TRBD1 matching 7 junction bases. The bases are TGCGCCAGCAGCTCATCCGGGACAGCCGCCTACGAGCAGTACTTC. It encodes CASSSSGTAAYEQYF.